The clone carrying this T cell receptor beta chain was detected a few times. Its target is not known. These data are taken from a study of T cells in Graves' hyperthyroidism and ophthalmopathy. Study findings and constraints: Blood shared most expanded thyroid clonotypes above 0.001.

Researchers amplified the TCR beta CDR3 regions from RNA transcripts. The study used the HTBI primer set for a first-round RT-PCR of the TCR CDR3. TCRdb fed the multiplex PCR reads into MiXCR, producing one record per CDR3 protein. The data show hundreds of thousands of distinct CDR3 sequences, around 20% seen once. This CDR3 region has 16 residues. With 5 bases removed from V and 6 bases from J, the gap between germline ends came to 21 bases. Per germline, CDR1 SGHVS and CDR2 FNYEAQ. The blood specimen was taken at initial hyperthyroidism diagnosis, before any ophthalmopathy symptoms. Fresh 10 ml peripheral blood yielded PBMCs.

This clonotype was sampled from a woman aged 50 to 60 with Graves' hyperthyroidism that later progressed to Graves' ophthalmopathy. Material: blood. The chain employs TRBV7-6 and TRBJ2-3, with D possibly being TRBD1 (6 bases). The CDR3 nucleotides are TGTGCCAGCAGCCCAAGGGCCACAGGGACCGCGGATACGCAGTATTTT. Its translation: CASSPRATGTADTQYF.